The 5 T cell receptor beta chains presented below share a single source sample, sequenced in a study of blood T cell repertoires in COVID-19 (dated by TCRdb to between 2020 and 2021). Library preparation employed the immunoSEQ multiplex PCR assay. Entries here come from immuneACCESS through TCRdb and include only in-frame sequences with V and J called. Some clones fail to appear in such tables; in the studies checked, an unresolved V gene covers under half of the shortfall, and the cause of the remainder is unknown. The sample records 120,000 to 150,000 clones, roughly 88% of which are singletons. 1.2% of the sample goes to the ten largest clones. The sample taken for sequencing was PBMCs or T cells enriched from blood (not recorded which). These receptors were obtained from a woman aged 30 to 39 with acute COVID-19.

CDR3 DNA sequence: TGCGCCAGCAGCATGGGACAGAGCCTCGTGTATGGCTACACCTTC. Its translation: CASSMGQSLVYGYTF. The V call is TRBV4-3, the J call TRBJ1-2; 7 nucleotides align to TRBD1. V shed 5 bases, J shed 5 bases, and the junction held 11 bases outside the gene matches. Germline CDR1 and CDR2: LGHNA and YSLEER. The CDR3 is 15 amino acids.

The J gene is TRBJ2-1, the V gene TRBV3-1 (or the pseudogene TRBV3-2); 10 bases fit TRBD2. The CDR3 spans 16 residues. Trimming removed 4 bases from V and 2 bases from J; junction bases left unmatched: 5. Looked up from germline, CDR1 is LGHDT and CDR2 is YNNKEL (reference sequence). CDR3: CASSPLTSGTYNEQFF. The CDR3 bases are TGTGCCAGCAGCCCACTTACTAGCGGGACCTACAATGAGCAGTTCTTC.

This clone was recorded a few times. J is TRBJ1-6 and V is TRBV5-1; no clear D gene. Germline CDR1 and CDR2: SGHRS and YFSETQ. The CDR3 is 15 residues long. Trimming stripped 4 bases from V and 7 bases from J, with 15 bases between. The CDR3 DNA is TGCGCCAGCAGCCTCGGAGACGGCCCCAATTCACCCCTCCACTTT. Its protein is CASSLGDGPNSPLHF.

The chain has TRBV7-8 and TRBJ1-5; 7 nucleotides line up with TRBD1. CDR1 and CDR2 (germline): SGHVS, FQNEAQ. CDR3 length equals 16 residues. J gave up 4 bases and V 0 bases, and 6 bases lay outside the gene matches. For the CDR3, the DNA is TGTGCCAGCAGCTTAGCGCGTTGGACAGGTAATCAGCCCCAGCATTTT. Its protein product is CASSLARWTGNQPQHF.

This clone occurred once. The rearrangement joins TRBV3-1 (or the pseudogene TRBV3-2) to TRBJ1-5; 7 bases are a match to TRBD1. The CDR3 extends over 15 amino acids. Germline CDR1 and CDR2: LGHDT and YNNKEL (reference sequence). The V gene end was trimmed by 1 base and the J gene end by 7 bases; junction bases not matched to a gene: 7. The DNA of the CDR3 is TGTGCCAGCAGCCAAGCGAGGGGGCTAGGGCAGCCCCAGCATTTT. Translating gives CASSQARGLGQPQHF.